The clone carrying this T cell receptor beta chain was picked up a small number of times. The J segment lost 6 bases and the V segment lost 0 bases, leaving 6 bases of the junction unmatched. This CDR3 region has 15 residues. Per the germline V gene, CDR1 is SGHKS and CDR2 is YYEKEE (reference sequence). These data come from a study of blood T cell repertoires in COVID-19. Profiled with immunoSEQ multiplex PCR; TCRdb holds only in-frame clones, not every one. The top ten hold roughly 7.2% of the sample, which has over 50,000 clones, about 89% seen once. This TCR came from a man aged 55 to 70 with acute or convalescent COVID-19. Sequenced: peripheral blood. V gene TRBV5-5 combines with J gene TRBJ2-7; TRBD1 aligns across 10 bases. The CDR3 here is CASSLAGQGGLEQYF. The CDR3 DNA sequence: TGTGCCAGCAGCTTGGCTGGACAGGGGGGCCTCGAGCAGTACTTC.